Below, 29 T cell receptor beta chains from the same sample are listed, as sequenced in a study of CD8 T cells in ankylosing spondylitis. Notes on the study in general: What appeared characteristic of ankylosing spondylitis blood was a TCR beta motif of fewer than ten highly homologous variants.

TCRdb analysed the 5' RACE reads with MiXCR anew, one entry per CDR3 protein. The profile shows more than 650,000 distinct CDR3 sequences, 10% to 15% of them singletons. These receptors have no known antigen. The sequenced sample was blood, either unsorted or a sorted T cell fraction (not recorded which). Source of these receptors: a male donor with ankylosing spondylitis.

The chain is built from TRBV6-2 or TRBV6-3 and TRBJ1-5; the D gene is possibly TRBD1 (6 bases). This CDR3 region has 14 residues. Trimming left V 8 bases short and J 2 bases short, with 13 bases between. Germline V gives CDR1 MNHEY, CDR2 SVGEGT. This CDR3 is CASALRQGNQPQHF. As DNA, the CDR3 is TGTGCCAGCGCGTTAAGACAGGGCAATCAGCCCCAGCATTTT.

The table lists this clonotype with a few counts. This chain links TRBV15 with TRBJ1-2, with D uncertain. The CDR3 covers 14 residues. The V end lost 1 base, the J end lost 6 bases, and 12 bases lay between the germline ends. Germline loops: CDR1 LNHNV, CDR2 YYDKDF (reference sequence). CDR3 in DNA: TGTGCCACCAGCAGAGTAGCTACAGCGGATGGCTACACCTTC. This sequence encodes CATSRVATADGYTF.

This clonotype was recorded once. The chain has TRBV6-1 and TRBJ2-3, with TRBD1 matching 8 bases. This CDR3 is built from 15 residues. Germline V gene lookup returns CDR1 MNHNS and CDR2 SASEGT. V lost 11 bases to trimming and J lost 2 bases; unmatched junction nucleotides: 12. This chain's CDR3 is CAAHYRGVPTDTQYF. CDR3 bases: TGTGCCGCTCACTACAGGGGGGTCCCCACAGATACGCAGTATTTT.

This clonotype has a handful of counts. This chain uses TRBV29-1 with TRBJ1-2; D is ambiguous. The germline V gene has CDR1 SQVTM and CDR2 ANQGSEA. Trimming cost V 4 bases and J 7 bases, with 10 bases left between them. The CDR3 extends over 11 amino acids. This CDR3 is CSVGGLGGYTF. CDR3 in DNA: TGCAGCGTTGGAGGTTTAGGTGGCTACACCTTC.

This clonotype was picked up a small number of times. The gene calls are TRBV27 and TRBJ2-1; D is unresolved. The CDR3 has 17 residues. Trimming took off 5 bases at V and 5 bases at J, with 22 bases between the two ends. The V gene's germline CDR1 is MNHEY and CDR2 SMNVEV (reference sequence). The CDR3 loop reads CASSLRRSTSRHNEQFF. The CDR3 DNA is TGTGCCAGCAGTCTAAGACGATCCACTTCCAGGCACAATGAGCAGTTCTTC.

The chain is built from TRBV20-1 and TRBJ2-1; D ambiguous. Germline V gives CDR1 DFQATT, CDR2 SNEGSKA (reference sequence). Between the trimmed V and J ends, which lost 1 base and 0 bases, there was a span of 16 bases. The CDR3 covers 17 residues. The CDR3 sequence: CSARGSTHLYSYNEQFF. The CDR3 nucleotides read TGCAGTGCTAGAGGGTCGACGCACCTTTACTCCTACAATGAGCAGTTCTTC.

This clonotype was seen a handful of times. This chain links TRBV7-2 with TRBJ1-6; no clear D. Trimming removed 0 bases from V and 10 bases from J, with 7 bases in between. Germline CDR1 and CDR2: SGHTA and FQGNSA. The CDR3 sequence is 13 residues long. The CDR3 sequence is CASSLARGSPLHF. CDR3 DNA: TGTGCCAGCAGCTTAGCCCGTGGATCACCCCTCCACTTT.

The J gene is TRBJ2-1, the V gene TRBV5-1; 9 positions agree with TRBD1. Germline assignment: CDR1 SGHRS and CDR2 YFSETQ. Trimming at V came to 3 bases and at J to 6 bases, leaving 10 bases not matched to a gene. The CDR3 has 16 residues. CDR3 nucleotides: TGCGCCAGCAGCTCGACAGGGGGAGATTACATCAATGAGCAGTTCTTC. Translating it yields CASSSTGGDYINEQFF. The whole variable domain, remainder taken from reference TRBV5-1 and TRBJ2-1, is KAGVTQTPRYLIKTRGQQVTLSCSPISGHRSVSWYQQTPGQGLQFLFEYFSETQRNKGNFPGRFSGRQFSNSRSEMNVSTLELGDSALYLCASSSTGGDYINEQFFGPGTRLTVL.

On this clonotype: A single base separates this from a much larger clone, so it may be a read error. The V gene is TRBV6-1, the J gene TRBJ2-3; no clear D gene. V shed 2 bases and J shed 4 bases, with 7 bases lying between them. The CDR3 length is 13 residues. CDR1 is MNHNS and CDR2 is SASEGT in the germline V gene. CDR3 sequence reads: CASSEISADTQYF. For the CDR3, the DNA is TGTGCCAGCAGTGAAATCAGCGCAGATACGCAGTATTTT.

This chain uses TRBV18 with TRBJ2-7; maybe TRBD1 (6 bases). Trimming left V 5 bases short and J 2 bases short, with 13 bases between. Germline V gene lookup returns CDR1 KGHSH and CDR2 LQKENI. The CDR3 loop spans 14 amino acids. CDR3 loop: CASSSRDKTYEQYF. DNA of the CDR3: TGTGCCAGCTCAAGCCGGGACAAGACCTACGAGCAGTACTTC.

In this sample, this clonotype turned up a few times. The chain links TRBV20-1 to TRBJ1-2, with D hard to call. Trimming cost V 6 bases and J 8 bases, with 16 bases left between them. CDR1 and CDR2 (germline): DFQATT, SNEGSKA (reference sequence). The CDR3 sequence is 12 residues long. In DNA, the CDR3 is TGCAGTGCGAGGACTGACACTTTCGGCTACACCTTC. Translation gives CSARTDTFGYTF.

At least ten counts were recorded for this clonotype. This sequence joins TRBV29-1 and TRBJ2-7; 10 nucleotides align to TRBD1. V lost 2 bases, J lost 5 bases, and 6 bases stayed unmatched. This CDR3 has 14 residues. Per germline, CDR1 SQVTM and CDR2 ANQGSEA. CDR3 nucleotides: TGCAGCGTTGAAAGGCGACAGGGGGCCAACGAGCAGTACTTC. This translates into CSVERRQGANEQYF.

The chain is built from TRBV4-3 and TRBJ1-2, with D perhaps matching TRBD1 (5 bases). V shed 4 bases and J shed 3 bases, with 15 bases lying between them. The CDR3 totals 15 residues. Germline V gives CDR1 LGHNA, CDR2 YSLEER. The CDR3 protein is CASSLFTGTDYGYTF. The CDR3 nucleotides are TGCGCCAGCAGCCTGTTTACCGGGACGGACTATGGCTACACCTTC.

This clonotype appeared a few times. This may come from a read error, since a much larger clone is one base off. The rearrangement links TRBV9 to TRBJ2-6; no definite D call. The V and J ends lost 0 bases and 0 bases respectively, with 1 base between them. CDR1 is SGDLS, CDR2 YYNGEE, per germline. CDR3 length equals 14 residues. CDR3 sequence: CASSVASGANVLTF. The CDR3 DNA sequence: TGTGCCAGCAGCGTAGCCTCTGGGGCCAACGTCCTGACTTTC.

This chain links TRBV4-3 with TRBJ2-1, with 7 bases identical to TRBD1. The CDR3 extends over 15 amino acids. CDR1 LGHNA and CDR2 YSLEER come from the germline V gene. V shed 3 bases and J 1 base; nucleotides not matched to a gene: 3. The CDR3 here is CASSHGTDSYNEQFF. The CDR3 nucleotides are TGCGCCAGCAGCCACGGGACAGATTCCTACAATGAGCAGTTCTTC.

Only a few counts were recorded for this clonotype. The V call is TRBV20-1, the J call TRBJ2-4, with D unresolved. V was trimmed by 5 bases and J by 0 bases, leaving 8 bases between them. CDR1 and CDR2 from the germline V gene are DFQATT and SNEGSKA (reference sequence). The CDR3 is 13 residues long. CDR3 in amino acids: CSAPSLAKNIQYF. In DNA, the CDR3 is TGCAGTGCTCCATCTCTAGCCAAAAACATTCAGTACTTC.

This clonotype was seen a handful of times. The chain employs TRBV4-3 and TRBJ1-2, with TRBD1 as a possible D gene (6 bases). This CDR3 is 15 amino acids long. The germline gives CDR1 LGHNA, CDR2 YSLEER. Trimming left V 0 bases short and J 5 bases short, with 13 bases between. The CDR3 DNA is TGCGCCAGCAGCCAAGATTGGGCAGGGGAGTATGGCTACACCTTC. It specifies CASSQDWAGEYGYTF.

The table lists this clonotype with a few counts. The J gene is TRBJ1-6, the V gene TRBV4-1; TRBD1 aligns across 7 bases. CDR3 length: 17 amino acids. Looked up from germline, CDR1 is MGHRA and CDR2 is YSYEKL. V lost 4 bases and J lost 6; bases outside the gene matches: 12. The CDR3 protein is CASSRDLGGSGNSPLHF. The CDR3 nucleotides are TGCGCCAGCAGCCGAGACTTAGGGGGCTCGGGTAATTCACCCCTCCACTTT.

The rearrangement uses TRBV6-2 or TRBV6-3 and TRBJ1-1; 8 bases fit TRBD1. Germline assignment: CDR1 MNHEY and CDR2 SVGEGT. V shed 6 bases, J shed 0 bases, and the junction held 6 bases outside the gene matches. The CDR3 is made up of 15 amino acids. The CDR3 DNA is TGTGCCAGCAGAGCCCACAGGGGGATGAACACTGAAGCTTTCTTT. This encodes CASRAHRGMNTEAFF.

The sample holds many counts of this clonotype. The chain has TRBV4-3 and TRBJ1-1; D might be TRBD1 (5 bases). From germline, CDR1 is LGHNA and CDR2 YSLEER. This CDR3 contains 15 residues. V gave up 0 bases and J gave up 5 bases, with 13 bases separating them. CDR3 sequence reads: CASSQDLRVWTEAFF. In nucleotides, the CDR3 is TGCGCCAGCAGCCAAGATCTCAGGGTTTGGACTGAAGCTTTCTTT.

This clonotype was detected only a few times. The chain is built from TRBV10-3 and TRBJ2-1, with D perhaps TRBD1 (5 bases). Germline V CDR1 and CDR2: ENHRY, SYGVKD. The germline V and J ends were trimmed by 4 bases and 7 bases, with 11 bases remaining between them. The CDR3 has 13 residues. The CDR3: CAISGAGMNEQFF. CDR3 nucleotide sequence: TGTGCCATCAGTGGAGCAGGGATGAATGAGCAGTTCTTC.

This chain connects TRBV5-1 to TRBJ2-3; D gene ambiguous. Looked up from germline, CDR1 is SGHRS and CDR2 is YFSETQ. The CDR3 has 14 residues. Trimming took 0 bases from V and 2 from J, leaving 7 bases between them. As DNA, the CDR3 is TGCGCCAGCAGCTTGGCCGATCACACAGATACGCAGTATTTT. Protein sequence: CASSLADHTDTQYF.

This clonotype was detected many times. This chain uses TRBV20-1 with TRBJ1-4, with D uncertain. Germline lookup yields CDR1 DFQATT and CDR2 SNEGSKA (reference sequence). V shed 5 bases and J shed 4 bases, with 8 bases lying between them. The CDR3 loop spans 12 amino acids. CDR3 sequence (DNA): TGCAGTGCTGAGCAGGTTAATGAAAAACTGTTTTTT. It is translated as CSAEQVNEKLFF.

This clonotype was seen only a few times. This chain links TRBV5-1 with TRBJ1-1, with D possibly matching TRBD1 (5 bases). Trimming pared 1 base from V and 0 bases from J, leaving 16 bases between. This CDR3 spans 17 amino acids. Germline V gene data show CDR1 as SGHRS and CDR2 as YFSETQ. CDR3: CASSLSLGPMMNTEAFF. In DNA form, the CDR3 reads TGCGCCAGCAGCTTGAGTTTGGGGCCTATGATGAACACTGAAGCTTTCTTT.

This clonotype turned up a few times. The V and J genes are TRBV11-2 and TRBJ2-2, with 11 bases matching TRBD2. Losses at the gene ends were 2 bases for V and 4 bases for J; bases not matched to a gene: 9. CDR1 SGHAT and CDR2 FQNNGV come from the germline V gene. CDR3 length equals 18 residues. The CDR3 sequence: CASSLPIAGGPSTGELFF. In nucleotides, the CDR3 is TGTGCCAGCAGCTTACCAATAGCGGGAGGGCCCAGCACCGGGGAGCTGTTTTTT.

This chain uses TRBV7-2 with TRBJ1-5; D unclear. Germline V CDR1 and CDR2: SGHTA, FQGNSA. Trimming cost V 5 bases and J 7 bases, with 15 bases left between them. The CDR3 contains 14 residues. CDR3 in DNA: TGTGCCAGCAGCCCGCACGAGGAGGGACAGCCCCAGCATTTT. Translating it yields CASSPHEEGQPQHF.

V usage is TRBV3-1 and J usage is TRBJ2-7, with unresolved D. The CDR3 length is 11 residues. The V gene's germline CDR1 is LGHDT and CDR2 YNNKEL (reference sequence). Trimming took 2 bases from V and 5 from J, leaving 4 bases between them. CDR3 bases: TGTGCCAGCAGCCAAACGAACGAGCAGTACTTC. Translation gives CASSQTNEQYF.

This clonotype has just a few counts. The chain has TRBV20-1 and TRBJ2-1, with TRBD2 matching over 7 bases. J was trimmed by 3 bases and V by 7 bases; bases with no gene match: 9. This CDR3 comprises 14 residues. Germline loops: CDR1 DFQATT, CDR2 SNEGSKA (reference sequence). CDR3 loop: CSGEGTGNYNEQFF. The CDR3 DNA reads TGCAGTGGGGAGGGGACGGGCAACTACAATGAGCAGTTCTTC.

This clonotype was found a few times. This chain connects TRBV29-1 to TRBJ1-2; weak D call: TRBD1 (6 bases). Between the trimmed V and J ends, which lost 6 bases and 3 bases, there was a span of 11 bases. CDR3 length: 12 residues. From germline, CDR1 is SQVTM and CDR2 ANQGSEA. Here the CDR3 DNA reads TGCAGCGTGCAGGGGATGGACTATGGCTACACCTTC. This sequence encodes CSVQGMDYGYTF.